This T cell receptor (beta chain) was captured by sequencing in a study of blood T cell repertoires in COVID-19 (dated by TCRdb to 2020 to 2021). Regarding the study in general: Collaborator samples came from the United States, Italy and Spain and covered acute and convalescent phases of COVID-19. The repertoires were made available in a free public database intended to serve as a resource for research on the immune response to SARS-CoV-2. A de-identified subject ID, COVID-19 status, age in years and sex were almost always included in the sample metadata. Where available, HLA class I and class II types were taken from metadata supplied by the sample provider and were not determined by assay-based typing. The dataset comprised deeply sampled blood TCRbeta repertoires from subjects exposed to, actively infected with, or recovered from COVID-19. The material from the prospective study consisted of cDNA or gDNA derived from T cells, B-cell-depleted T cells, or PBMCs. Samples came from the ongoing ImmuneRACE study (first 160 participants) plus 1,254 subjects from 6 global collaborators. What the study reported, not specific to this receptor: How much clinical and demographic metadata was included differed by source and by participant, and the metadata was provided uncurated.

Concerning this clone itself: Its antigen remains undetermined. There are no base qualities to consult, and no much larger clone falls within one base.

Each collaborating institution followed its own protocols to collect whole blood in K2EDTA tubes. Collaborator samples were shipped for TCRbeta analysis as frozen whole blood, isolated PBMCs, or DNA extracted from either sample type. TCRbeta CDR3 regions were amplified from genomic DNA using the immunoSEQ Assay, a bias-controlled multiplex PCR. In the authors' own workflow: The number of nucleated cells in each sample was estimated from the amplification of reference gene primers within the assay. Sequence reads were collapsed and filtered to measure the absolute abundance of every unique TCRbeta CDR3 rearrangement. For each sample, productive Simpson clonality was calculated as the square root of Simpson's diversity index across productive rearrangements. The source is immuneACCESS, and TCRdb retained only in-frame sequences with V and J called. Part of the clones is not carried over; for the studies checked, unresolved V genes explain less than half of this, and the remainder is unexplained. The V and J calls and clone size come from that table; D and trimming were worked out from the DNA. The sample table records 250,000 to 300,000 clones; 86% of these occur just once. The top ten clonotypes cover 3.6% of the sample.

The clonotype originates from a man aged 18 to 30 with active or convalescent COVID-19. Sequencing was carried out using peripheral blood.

The CDR3 region: CASSPPAAAQSEQYF. The DNA reads TGTGCCAGCAGTCCGCCGGCGGCTGCCCAAAGCGAGCAGTACTTC. The chain is made from TRBV28 and TRBJ2-7, with the D gene not clear enough to name. V loses 5 bases of germline sequence and J loses 6 bases, and the interval between the two ends is 20 bases. Reading the germline V gene gives CDR1 MDHEN and CDR2 SYDVKM. The CDR3, from cysteine to phenylalanine, totals 15 residues. Just the 45-base CDR3 DNA is kept, in frame starting at base 1.